The 31 T cell receptor beta chains given below trace back to one sample, sequenced in a study of blood T cell repertoires in COVID-19. Sequenced by immunoSEQ multiplex PCR; TCRdb stores in-frame clones only, minus some. The sample holds some 320,000 clones, 75% to 85% seen once. The sample comprised peripheral blood. The receptors derive from a human donor in a cohort sampled during active COVID-19.

The DNA for the CDR3 is TGTGCCAGCAGCCTAAGAGGGGGACAGGTGGGTCTCGGACGTGCTAATGGCTACACCTTC. This codes for CASSLRGGQVGLGRANGYTF. V gene TRBV6-6 combines with J gene TRBJ1-2, with 8 bases fitting TRBD1. The junction had 27 bases not matched to a gene; V was cut back by 6 bases and J by 6 bases. CDR3 length: 20 amino acids. Germline values: CDR1 MNHNY, CDR2 SVGAGI (reference sequence).

The rearrangement links TRBV15 to TRBJ2-7; tentative D call: TRBD1 (6 bases). This CDR3 has 14 amino acids. Trimming shortened V by 5 bases and J by 2 bases, and 13 bases separated the two germline ends. The germline CDR1 and CDR2 sequences are LNHNV and YYDKDF (reference sequence). The CDR3 DNA reads TGTGCCACCAGCCCGCGACAGGAAACCTACGAGCAGTACTTC. Amino acids: CATSPRQETYEQYF. The complete variable domain, with remaining parts taken from reference TRBV15 and TRBJ2-7, reads DAMVIQNPRYQVTQFGKPVTLSCSQTLNHNVMYWYQQKSSQAPKLLFHYYDKDFNNEADTPDNFQSRRPNTSFCFLDIRSPGLGDTAMYLCATSPRQETYEQYFGPGTRLTVT.

There are a few counts of this clone. The chain is built from TRBV7-8 and TRBJ2-3; D might be TRBD2 (7 bases). Trimming removed 1 base from V and 4 bases from J, with 15 bases in between. This CDR3 is 16 amino acids long. Germline CDR1 SGHVS, CDR2 FQNEAQ. The CDR3 nucleotides read TGTGCCAGCAGCTTAGGTGGGGGGGCGCGTCCAGATACGCAGTATTTT. This sequence encodes CASSLGGGARPDTQYF.

This chain uses TRBV10-3 with TRBJ1-6; TRBD1 aligns across 10 bases. This CDR3 region has 20 residues. CDR1 is ENHRY and CDR2 is SYGVKD in the germline V gene. The J segment lost 10 bases and the V segment lost 6 bases, leaving 24 bases of the junction unmatched. The CDR3 spells CAISRTAGTGDKSGISPLHF. The CDR3 nucleotides are TGTGCCATCAGCCGGACTGCTGGGACAGGGGATAAGAGTGGTATATCACCCCTCCACTTT.

The chain employs TRBV3-1 (or the pseudogene TRBV3-2) and TRBJ2-7, with 9 bases aligning to TRBD1. The junction had 3 bases not matched to a gene; V was cut back by 4 bases and J by 2 bases. In germline, CDR1 is LGHDT, CDR2 YNNKEL (reference sequence). The CDR3 is 14 residues long. The CDR3 is CASSLRQGAYEQYF. The CDR3 nucleotides are TGTGCCAGCAGCCTAAGACAGGGGGCCTACGAGCAGTACTTC.

V usage is TRBV7-9 and J usage is TRBJ2-3; 13 bases are a match to TRBD2. J gave up 4 bases and V 5 bases, and 9 bases lay outside the gene matches. The CDR3 contains 17 residues. CDR1 and CDR2 from the germline V gene are SEHNR and FQNEAQ (reference sequence). The CDR3 bases are TGTGCCAGCAGCAAGCAGTGGGGACTAGCGGGGCCAGATACGCAGTATTTT. The encoded protein is CASSKQWGLAGPDTQYF.

The gene calls are TRBV7-9 and TRBJ2-7; 7 bases are a match to TRBD2. Germline CDR1 reads SEHNR; CDR2 reads FQNEAQ (reference sequence). The CDR3 covers 13 residues. J gave up 7 bases and V 7 bases, and 10 bases lay outside the gene matches. The DNA for the CDR3 is TGTGCCAGCATGAGGGCCCCGGGGGGAGAGCAGTACTTC. It yields the protein CASMRAPGGEQYF.

The chain employs TRBV5-1 and TRBJ1-3; D not certain. V lost 4 bases and J 0 bases, leaving 14 bases between the germline ends. Germline V gives CDR1 SGHRS, CDR2 YFSETQ. The CDR3 spans 16 residues. The CDR3 here is CASSPRSLNSGNTIYF. The CDR3 DNA follows: TGCGCCAGCAGCCCCCGGAGCCTGAACTCTGGAAACACCATATATTTT.

The V and J genes are TRBV7-9 and TRBJ2-7; D is unclear. Trimming took 6 bases from V and 3 from J, leaving 9 bases between them. The CDR3 sequence is 12 residues long. Germline values: CDR1 SEHNR, CDR2 FQNEAQ (reference sequence). CDR3 sequence (DNA): TGTGCCAGCAGAGGCAGGAACTACGAGCAGTACTTC. This translates into CASRGRNYEQYF.

About this clone itself: A much larger clonotype is one base distant, so this may be a read error. Other DNA sequences within the sample encode an identical CDR3. The gene calls are TRBV4-2 and TRBJ1-3, with a weak D call TRBD1 (6 bases). The CDR3 contains 16 residues. In germline, CDR1 is LGHNA, CDR2 YNFKEQ. The CDR3 is CASSQVLGARGNTIYF. The CDR3 DNA sequence: TGTGCCAGCAGCCAAGTTTTGGGGGCGCGAGGAAACACTATATATTTT.

The CDR3 sequence is CASKQGGYNEQFF. Here the CDR3 DNA reads TGTGCCAGCAAACAGGGGGGGTACAATGAGCAGTTCTTC. The rearrangement links TRBV12-3 or TRBV12-4 to TRBJ2-1, with D perhaps TRBD1 (8 bases). The CDR3 is 13 amino acids. The V gene lost 7 bases and the J gene lost 4 bases, with 11 bases spanning the gap.

Written as DNA, the CDR3 is TGTGCCACCAGTGATTTAAAGGGGATTGGCTACACCTTC. Its protein product is CATSDLKGIGYTF. The chain carries TRBV24-1 and TRBJ1-2, with D perhaps matching TRBD1 (5 bases). V lost 1 base and J 7 bases, leaving 9 bases between the germline ends. Germline CDR1 reads KGHDR; CDR2 reads SFDVKD. The length of the CDR3 is 13 residues.

This chain connects TRBV7-3 to TRBJ2-2; the match to TRBD1 covers 9 bases. Trimming at V came to 1 base and at J to 1 base, leaving 7 bases not matched to a gene. Germline loops: CDR1 SGHTA, CDR2 FQGTGA. The CDR3 sequence is 18 residues long. CDR3 region: CASSLILGQGQNTGELFF. CDR3 in DNA: TGTGCCAGCAGCTTAATTTTAGGACAGGGGCAGAACACCGGGGAGCTGTTTTTT.

The rearrangement joins TRBV5-1 to TRBJ2-2; D is possibly TRBD2 (6 bases). Germline CDR1 is SGHRS and CDR2 is YFSETQ. With 1 base removed from V and 1 base from J, the gap between germline ends came to 8 bases. The CDR3 sequence is 15 residues long. The CDR3 DNA sequence: TGCGCCAGCAGCTTGAACGGGGGGAACACCGGGGAGCTGTTTTTT. Protein sequence: CASSLNGGNTGELFF.

This clone was seen a few times. The V call is TRBV5-1, the J call TRBJ2-7; TRBD2 matches 7 bases. The CDR3 contains 15 residues. J gave up 4 bases and V 0 bases, and 7 bases lay outside the gene matches. Per germline, CDR1 SGHRS and CDR2 YFSETQ. The CDR3 loop reads CASSLGLGGTYEQYF. The CDR3 bases are TGCGCCAGCAGCTTGGGGCTGGGGGGGACTTACGAGCAGTACTTC.

Note on this clone: An end of the junction differs from the germline gene, which may be a read error. This CDR3 is also generated by other DNA sequences in the sample. V is TRBV19 and J is TRBJ1-1, with D unresolved. CDR3 length: 11 amino acids. Germline V gene data show CDR1 as LNHDA and CDR2 as SQIVND (reference sequence). The CDR3 DNA reads as TGTGCCAGCAGTATCGTCACTGAAGCTTTCTTT. It codes for CASSIVTEAFF.

This sequence joins TRBV7-8 and TRBJ1-5; no definite D call. The V gene lost 1 base and the J gene lost 4 bases, with 8 bases spanning the gap. The CDR3 is made up of 14 amino acids. Germline-derived CDR1 and CDR2 are SGHVS and FQNEAQ. The CDR3 here is CASSLGGGNQPQHF. In DNA form, the CDR3 reads TGTGCCAGCAGCTTAGGGGGAGGGAATCAGCCCCAGCATTTT.

The chain uses TRBV4-1 and TRBJ1-4; D gene uncertain. CDR1 and CDR2 from the germline V gene are MGHRA and YSYEKL. V dropped 4 bases and J dropped 6 bases, with 9 bases sitting between them. The CDR3 length is 13 residues. The CDR3 region has the DNA TGCGCCAGCAGCCTTCAGTTGGATGAAAAACTGTTTTTT. Encoded protein: CASSLQLDEKLFF.

This chain uses TRBV4-1 with TRBJ2-1; D is possibly TRBD2 (5 bases). V was pared by 3 bases and J by 7 bases, with 13 bases between. The CDR3 is 14 residues long. Germline V gene data show CDR1 as MGHRA and CDR2 as YSYEKL. The chain's CDR3 is CASSHARTRNEQFF. CDR3 in DNA: TGCGCCAGCAGCCACGCGCGGACTCGGAATGAGCAGTTCTTC.

This clone was detected a few times. Different DNA sequences within this sample yield the same CDR3. As DNA, the CDR3 is TGTGCCAGCAGCTTAACGGGGGACTCGTACAATGAGCAGTTCTTC. Translating gives CASSLTGDSYNEQFF. The rearrangement links TRBV7-3 to TRBJ2-1; perhaps TRBD2 as D (6 bases). Germline assignment: CDR1 SGHTA and CDR2 FQGTGA. CDR3 length: 15 amino acids. V shed 0 bases and J shed 4 bases, with 10 bases lying between them.

Concerning this clone itself: The same CDR3 is also encoded by other DNA sequences in this sample. V gene TRBV6-5 combines with J gene TRBJ2-7; D is perhaps TRBD1 (6 bases). From germline, CDR1 is MNHEY and CDR2 SVGAGI. With 5 bases removed from V and 4 bases from J, the gap between germline ends came to 9 bases. The CDR3 has 12 residues. The CDR3 loop reads CASSRDRYEQYF. Written as DNA, the CDR3 is TGTGCCAGCAGTCGCGACAGGTACGAGCAGTACTTC.

The rearrangement uses TRBV11-3 and TRBJ1-1, with D unclear. V shed 3 bases and J shed 1 base, with 9 bases lying between them. This CDR3 spans 14 amino acids. CDR1 is SGHNT, CDR2 YENEEA, per germline. The CDR3 is CASSLGDKNTEAFF. The CDR3 nucleotides are TGTGCCAGCAGCTTGGGAGACAAGAACACTGAAGCTTTCTTT. Full variable domain (missing parts from reference TRBV11-3 and TRBJ1-1): EAGVVQSPRYKIIEKKQPVAFWCNPISGHNTLYWYLQNLGQGPELLIRYENEEAVDDSQLPKDRFSAERLKGVDSTLKIQPAELGDSAVYLCASSLGDKNTEAFFGQGTRLTVV.

This clone was counted a single time. The V call is TRBV29-1, the J call TRBJ2-2; the match to TRBD1 covers 7 bases. The V and J ends lost 6 bases and 4 bases, in that order; junction bases with no gene match: 8. The CDR3 has 14 amino acids. Germline CDR1 SQVTM, CDR2 ANQGSEA. In DNA form, the CDR3 reads TGCAGCGTCAAGGGGACAGATAGCACCGGGGAGCTGTTTTTT. Translating it yields CSVKGTDSTGELFF.

The table lists this clone with a count of one. The gene calls are TRBV5-1 and TRBJ2-1; no reliable D call. The CDR3 contains 17 residues. Trimming left V 0 bases short and J 2 bases short, with 15 bases between. CDR1 is SGHRS and CDR2 is YFSETQ in the germline V gene. The CDR3 bases are TGCGCCAGCAGCTTGGAGGTAGCCGAGGCCGCCTACAATGAGCAGTTCTTC. Amino acids: CASSLEVAEAAYNEQFF.

The chain uses TRBV14 and TRBJ2-5, with D possibly matching TRBD2 (6 bases). Trimming shortened V by 4 bases and J by 4 bases, and 13 bases separated the two germline ends. CDR1 SGHDN and CDR2 FVKESK come from the germline V gene. The CDR3 contains 14 residues. CDR3 sequence: CASSRIGGRETQYF. Here the CDR3 DNA reads TGTGCCAGCAGCCGAATTGGAGGGAGAGAGACCCAGTACTTC.

The chain carries TRBV5-1 and TRBJ2-5, with D perhaps TRBD2 (5 bases). The V end lost 5 bases, the J end lost 0 bases, and 8 bases lay between the germline ends. Germline-derived CDR1 and CDR2 are SGHRS and YFSETQ. CDR3 length: 13 residues. In nucleotides, the CDR3 is TGCGCCAGCAGGCCGGGGTACCAAGAGACCCAGTACTTC. This sequence encodes CASRPGYQETQYF.

The J gene is TRBJ2-2, the V gene TRBV5-1; D is ambiguous. The CDR3 loop spans 14 amino acids. V shed 0 bases and J shed 4 bases, with 7 bases lying between them. Germline loops: CDR1 SGHRS, CDR2 YFSETQ. CDR3 nucleotides: TGCGCCAGCAGCTTGGTTGCCGGCACCGGGGAGCTGTTTTTT. The encoded protein is CASSLVAGTGELFF.

The gene calls are TRBV3-1 (or the pseudogene TRBV3-2) and TRBJ1-6, with D possibly TRBD1 on 6 matching bases. Germline CDR1 and CDR2: LGHDT and YNNKEL (reference sequence). With 1 base removed from V and 9 bases from J, the gap between germline ends came to 13 bases. The CDR3 runs to 15 residues. The CDR3 DNA sequence: TGTGCCAGCAGCCAAGCTGCGGGGGCACGTTCACCCCTCCACTTT. This gives the protein CASSQAAGARSPLHF.

This chain's CDR3 is CASSQSQGLELFF. CDR3 bases: TGCGCCAGCAGTCAATCGCAGGGATTGGAACTGTTTTTT. The chain carries TRBV23-1 and TRBJ1-4, with a possible D match to TRBD1 (5 bases). TRBV23-1 is recorded as an ORF, its role being uncertain. The CDR3 runs 13 residues. Trimming stripped 0 bases from V and 12 bases from J, with 11 bases between.

The sample holds one count of this clone. V usage is TRBV9 and J usage is TRBJ1-2, with D possibly being TRBD1 (6 bases). The CDR3 runs 14 residues. The germline gives CDR1 SGDLS, CDR2 YYNGEE. Trimming left V 0 bases short and J 8 bases short, with 14 bases between. The CDR3 region has the DNA TGTGCCAGCAGCGTAGATACGGGGGGCAGAGGCTACACCTTC. This translates into CASSVDTGGRGYTF.

The chain employs TRBV6-5 and TRBJ1-1, with D possibly matching TRBD1 (5 bases). V shed 10 bases and J shed 7 bases, with 16 bases lying between them. The CDR3 spans 12 residues. Germline V gives CDR1 MNHEY, CDR2 SVGAGI. The DNA for the CDR3 is TGTGCCACCTGGAACGGACACCGTGAAGCTTTCTTT. As protein: CATWNGHREAFF.